These 6 T cell receptor beta chains were all obtained from the same sample, sequenced in a study of CD8 T cells in ankylosing spondylitis. One entry per CDR3 protein results from TCRdb running MiXCR on the 5' RACE reads. Here the sample spans some 130,000 distinct CDR3 sequences, about 8% being singletons. Sequences were obtained from synovial fluid, either unsorted or a sorted T cell fraction (not recorded which). These receptor sequences come from a male donor with ankylosing spondylitis.

DNA of the CDR3: TGCGCCAGCAGCTTGGGGGCGAGCCAAGAGACCCAGTACTTC. Translated, it gives CASSLGASQETQYF. This rearrangement joins TRBV5-1 to TRBJ2-5; D is ambiguous. Trimming left V 0 bases short and J 1 base short, with 7 bases between. The CDR3 is 14 amino acids. Germline-derived CDR1 and CDR2 are SGHRS and YFSETQ.

The rearrangement joins TRBV4-1 to TRBJ1-2; D gene unclear. The CDR3 extends over 14 amino acids. Germline V CDR1 and CDR2: MGHRA, YSYEKL. V was cut by 3 bases and J by 4 bases, with 12 bases left in between. CDR3 sequence: CASSQIRASYGYTF. CDR3 bases: TGCGCCAGCAGCCAGATCCGGGCCTCCTATGGCTACACCTTC.

This clonotype was counted a few times. The CDR3 spells CASSQDFWGTDTQYF. CDR3 sequence (DNA): TGCGCCAGCAGCCAAGATTTCTGGGGCACAGATACGCAGTATTTT. This chain joins TRBV4-3 and TRBJ2-3; D gene unclear. The CDR3 is 15 amino acids. From germline, CDR1 is LGHNA and CDR2 YSLEER. V was trimmed by 0 bases and J by 1 base, leaving 8 bases between them.

In its sample, this clonotype was seen a few times. The chain joins TRBV20-1 to TRBJ2-1, with D hard to call. Looked up from germline, CDR1 is DFQATT and CDR2 is SNEGSKA (reference sequence). There are 14 residues in the CDR3. Trimming took off 3 bases at V and 3 bases at J, with 12 bases between the two ends. The DNA for the CDR3 is TGCAGTGCTAGCTCTCAGGTCGACTACAATGAGCAGTTCTTC. Translation gives CSASSQVDYNEQFF.

In DNA, the CDR3 is TGTGCCAGCTTTTATTGGGGGGGCAGCTATGGCTACACCTTC. Amino acids: CASFYWGGSYGYTF. J is TRBJ1-2 and V is TRBV12-3 or TRBV12-4; D might be TRBD1 (6 bases). The CDR3 length is 14 residues. Between the trimmed V and J ends, which lost 8 bases and 4 bases, there was a span of 17 bases.

The V gene is TRBV7-2, the J gene TRBJ2-5; a weak D match, TRBD1 (6 bases). The CDR3 covers 15 residues. The V and J ends lost 0 bases and 10 bases respectively, with 18 bases between them. Germline V lookup: CDR1 SGHTA, CDR2 FQGNSA. CDR3 nucleotide sequence: TGTGCCAGCAGCTTAGCAGACAGTTTAACAGGGATCCAGTACTTC. This gives the protein CASSLADSLTGIQYF.